Below are 17 T cell receptor beta chains sequenced from a single sample in a study of early T cells in non-severe SARS-CoV-2 infection. TCRdb reprocessed the 5' RACE reads via MiXCR and lists one record per CDR3 protein. The sample lists roughly 67,000 distinct CDR3 sequences, approximately 12% occurring once. The sample comprised whole blood. These receptors were collected from an adult who was a healthcare worker with PCR-confirmed SARS-CoV-2 infection or an uninfected control (not recorded which).

The V gene is TRBV7-2, the J gene TRBJ1-6; 8 positions match TRBD1. Germline values: CDR1 SGHTA, CDR2 FQGNSA. The trim removed 5 bases at V and 6 bases at J, leaving 12 bases unmatched. The CDR3 loop spans 17 amino acids. The CDR3, as DNA: TGTGCCAGCAGCCTGCCAGGGAGGACAGGGTCTAATTCACCCCTCCACTTT. This encodes CASSLPGRTGSNSPLHF.

This clonotype was counted between two and nine times. The chain joins TRBV6-2 or TRBV6-3 to TRBJ1-1; no reliable D call. Per the germline V gene, CDR1 is MNHEY and CDR2 is SVGEGT. The CDR3 has 18 amino acids. Trimming shortened V by 5 bases and J by 2 bases, and 24 bases separated the two germline ends. CDR3 amino acids: CASSRITASLTSNTEAFF. The CDR3 DNA sequence: TGTGCCAGCAGTCGAATAACAGCGAGCCTAACTTCTAACACTGAAGCTTTCTTT.

This chain joins TRBV7-6 and TRBJ2-3; 8 positions match TRBD2. Trimming cost V 4 bases and J 6 bases; bases outside gene matches: 18. The CDR3 is made up of 18 amino acids. Germline-derived CDR1 and CDR2 are SGHVS and FNYEAQ. DNA for the CDR3: TGTGCCAGCAGCTATAGGAGTCAAGGCGGGGGGCCGGGGGATACGCAGTATTTT. Translation gives CASSYRSQGGGPGDTQYF.

V is TRBV10-3 and J is TRBJ1-2; possible D gene TRBD1, 5 bases. The CDR3 covers 17 residues. From germline, CDR1 is ENHRY and CDR2 SYGVKD. V dropped 6 bases and J dropped 3 bases, with 23 bases sitting between them. In nucleotides, the CDR3 is TGTGCCATCAGATCGATCCTTCCAGGGAAGGGGTACTATGGCTACACCTTC. Translation: CAIRSILPGKGYYGYTF.

This clonotype came up many times. The chain is built from TRBV7-9 and TRBJ2-5; the D call may be TRBD1 or TRBD2 (5 bases each). Germline V gives CDR1 SEHNR, CDR2 FQNEAQ (reference sequence). This CDR3 region has 14 residues. V lost 7 bases and J lost 0, with 12 bases in between. CDR3 loop: CASTTGRYQETQYF. The DNA for the CDR3 is TGTGCCAGCACCACGGGACGGTACCAAGAGACCCAGTACTTC. Full variable domain (missing parts from reference TRBV7-9 and TRBJ2-5): DTGVSQNPRHKITKRGQNVTFRCDPISEHNRLYWYRQTLGQGPEFLTYFQNEAQLEKSRLLSDRFSAERPKGSFSTLEIQRTEQGDSAMYLCASTTGRYQETQYFGPGTRLLVL.

This clonotype was counted many times. J is TRBJ2-2 and V is TRBV6-2 or TRBV6-3, with D perhaps matching TRBD1 (6 bases). V was pared by 0 bases and J by 7 bases, with 9 bases between. This CDR3 is 14 amino acids long. Germline V gene sequence: CDR1 MNHEY, CDR2 SVGEGT. The CDR3 region is CASSYSQGIGELFF. In DNA, the CDR3 is TGTGCCAGCAGTTACTCACAGGGCATCGGGGAGCTGTTTTTT.

The chain links TRBV5-1 to TRBJ1-1; D not certain. Trimming took off 0 bases at V and 0 bases at J, with 9 bases between the two ends. Germline lookup yields CDR1 SGHRS and CDR2 YFSETQ. This CDR3 is built from 15 residues. CDR3 loop: CASSLGWPMNTEAFF. The CDR3 DNA reads TGCGCCAGCAGCTTGGGATGGCCCATGAACACTGAAGCTTTCTTT.

This clonotype was seen a handful of times. The chain employs TRBV6-6 and TRBJ1-5, with D maybe TRBD1 (5 bases). Germline lookup yields CDR1 MNHNY and CDR2 SVGAGI (reference sequence). This CDR3 spans 13 amino acids. Trimming removed 7 bases from V and 3 bases from J, with 10 bases in between. CDR3 region: CASMGGNNQPQHF. Written as DNA, the CDR3 is TGTGCCAGCATGGGGGGAAACAATCAGCCCCAGCATTTT.

In this sample, this clonotype turned up a few times. The CDR3 spells CSARAEGFHSPLHF. The CDR3 DNA reads as TGCAGTGCTAGAGCCGAGGGTTTCCATTCACCCCTCCACTTT. The chain carries TRBV20-1 and TRBJ1-6; no firm D call. The CDR3 has 14 residues. V lost 1 base, J lost 8 bases, and 12 bases lay in between. Germline V lookup: CDR1 DFQATT, CDR2 SNEGSKA (reference sequence).

The V call is TRBV28, the J call TRBJ2-7; D perhaps matches TRBD1 (6 bases). This CDR3 is 14 amino acids long. The V gene lost 3 bases and the J gene lost 6 bases, with 15 bases spanning the gap. The germline CDR1 and CDR2 sequences are MDHEN and SYDVKM. The CDR3 DNA is TGTGCCAGCAGTTTCTTCCGGACAGTTCTCGAGCAGTACTTC. It yields the protein CASSFFRTVLEQYF.

This clonotype was detected a few times. The rearrangement joins TRBV12-3 or TRBV12-4 to TRBJ2-7; D gene unclear. Trimming took 5 bases from V and 4 from J, leaving 6 bases between them. The CDR3 is 11 amino acids. The DNA for the CDR3 is TGTGCCAGCAGTGGTCGTTACGAGCAGTACTTC. Its translation is CASSGRYEQYF.

This clonotype was observed at least ten times. In nucleotides, the CDR3 is TGTGCCAGCAGCATCGGGACAGGAGGGGATGAAGCTTTCTTT. This gives the protein CASSIGTGGDEAFF. The chain couples TRBV11-2 to TRBJ1-1; 8 bases map to TRBD1. Germline V CDR1 and CDR2: SGHAT, FQNNGV. The CDR3 is made up of 14 amino acids. Losses at the gene ends were 5 bases for V and 7 bases for J; bases not matched to a gene: 9. Together with reference TRBV11-2 and TRBJ1-1, the CDR3 gives the full variable domain: EAGVAQSPRYKIIEKRQSVAFWCNPISGHATLYWYQQILGQGPKLLIQFQNNGVVDDSQLPKDRFSAERLKGVDSTLKIQPAKLEDSAVYLCASSIGTGGDEAFFGQGTRLTVV.

This clonotype showed up just a few times. The gene calls are TRBV2 and TRBJ1-5, with D tentatively TRBD1 (5 bases). The germline V gene encodes CDR1 SNHLY and CDR2 FYNNEI. V was trimmed by 8 bases and J by 4 bases, leaving 15 bases between them. The CDR3 is made up of 14 amino acids. The CDR3 DNA is TGTGCCAGCCGGTTTGGGGGAGGAAATCAGCCCCAGCATTTT. Translation: CASRFGGGNQPQHF.

This clonotype was picked up many times. This chain links TRBV12-3 or TRBV12-4 with TRBJ1-5; the match to TRBD1 covers 7 bases. J was trimmed by 7 bases and V by 3 bases; bases with no gene match: 12. The CDR3 is 16 amino acids. CDR3 protein: CASSFRSTGVRQPQHF. The DNA of the CDR3 is TGTGCCAGCAGTTTTCGATCAACAGGGGTACGCCAGCCCCAGCATTTT.

This clonotype was detected only a few times. The chain couples TRBV29-1 to TRBJ1-2, with D unresolved. Per the germline V gene, CDR1 is SQVTM and CDR2 is ANQGSEA. The V end was cut by 3 bases, the J end by 2 bases, with 1 base between. CDR3 length: 10 amino acids. CDR3 in amino acids: CSVENYGYTF. DNA for the CDR3: TGCAGCGTTGAGAACTATGGCTACACCTTC.

This clonotype was counted ten times or more. The chain combines TRBV6-1 with TRBJ1-5; D uncertain. Germline V gives CDR1 MNHNS, CDR2 SASEGT. The CDR3 extends over 12 amino acids. The V end was cut by 3 bases, the J end by 9 bases, with 9 bases between. This chain's CDR3 is CASSDDWRPQHF. CDR3 nucleotide sequence: TGTGCCAGCAGTGACGATTGGCGGCCCCAGCATTTT.

This chain joins TRBV24-1 and TRBJ1-1; the D gene is possibly TRBD1 (6 bases). This CDR3 has 16 amino acids. CDR1 and CDR2 from the germline V gene are KGHDR and SFDVKD. Trimming removed 4 bases from V and 1 base from J, with 15 bases in between. CDR3 residues: CATSEGARGPNTEAFF. In DNA, the CDR3 is TGTGCCACCAGTGAGGGGGCGCGGGGACCGAACACTGAAGCTTTCTTT.